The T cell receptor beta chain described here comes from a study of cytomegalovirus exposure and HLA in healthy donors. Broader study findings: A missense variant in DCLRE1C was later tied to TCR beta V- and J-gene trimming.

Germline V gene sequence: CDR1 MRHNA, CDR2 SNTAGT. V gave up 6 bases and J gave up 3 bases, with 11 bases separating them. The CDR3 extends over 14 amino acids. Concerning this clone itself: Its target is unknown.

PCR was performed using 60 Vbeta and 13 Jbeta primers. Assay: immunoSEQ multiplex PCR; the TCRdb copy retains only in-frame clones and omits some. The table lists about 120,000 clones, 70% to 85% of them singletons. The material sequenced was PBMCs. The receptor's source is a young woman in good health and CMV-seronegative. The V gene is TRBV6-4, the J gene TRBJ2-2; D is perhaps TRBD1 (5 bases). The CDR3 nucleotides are TGTGCCAGCAGCCTAGAAGGGGACACCGGGGAGCTGTTTTTT. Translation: CASSLEGDTGELFF.